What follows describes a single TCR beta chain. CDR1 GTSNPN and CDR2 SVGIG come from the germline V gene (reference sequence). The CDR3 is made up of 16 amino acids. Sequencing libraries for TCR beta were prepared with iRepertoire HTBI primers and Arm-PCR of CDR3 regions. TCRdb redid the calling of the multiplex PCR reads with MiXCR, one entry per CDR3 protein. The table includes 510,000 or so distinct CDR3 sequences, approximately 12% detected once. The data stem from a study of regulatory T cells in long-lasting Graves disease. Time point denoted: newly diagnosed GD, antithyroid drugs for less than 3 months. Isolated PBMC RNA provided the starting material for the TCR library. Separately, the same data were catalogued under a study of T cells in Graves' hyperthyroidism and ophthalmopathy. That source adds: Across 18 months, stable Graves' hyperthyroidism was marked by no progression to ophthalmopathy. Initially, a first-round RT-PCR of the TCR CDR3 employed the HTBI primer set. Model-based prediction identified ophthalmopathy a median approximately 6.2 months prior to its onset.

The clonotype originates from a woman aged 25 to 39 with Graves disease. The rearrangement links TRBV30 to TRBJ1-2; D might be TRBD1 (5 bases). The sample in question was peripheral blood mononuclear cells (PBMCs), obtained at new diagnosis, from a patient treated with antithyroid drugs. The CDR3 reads CARSGIGTFTNYGYTF. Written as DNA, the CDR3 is TGTGCTCGGAGTGGCATCGGGACTTTCACTAACTATGGCTACACCTTC.